Listed below are T cell receptor beta chains from one sample, sequenced in a study of control samples from healthy donors and cancer patients. Sequencing used immunoSEQ multiplex PCR; TCRdb keeps in-frame clones, though not all of them. This table has about 63,000 clones, over 75% appearing once. Sequencing was carried out using PBMCs. The receptors stem from an older woman with lung cancer. Both conserved end residues are part of each CDR3. Fields, in order: clone size, J gene, D gene, V gene, CDR3 DNA, CDR3 protein. The D gene is left open where the match is weak. Clone size is shown for a subset of rows, as once, few, many or a class of expanded clone.

- TRBJ2-4 - TRBV5-1 TGCGCCAGCAGCTTGGACGGAATTCAGTACTTC CASSLDGIQYF
- TRBJ1-5 TRBD1 TRBV2 TGTGCCAGCAGAGGACAGGGGATTGGCAATCAGCCCCAGCATTTT CASRGQGIGNQPQHF
- TRBJ1-1 TRBD1 TRBV2 TGTGCCAGCAGTGGGGAGGGGGCGAGTACTGAAGCTTTCTTT CASSGEGASTEAFF
- TRBJ2-1 - TRBV11-2 TGTGCCAGCACCGAAAGGGGGAAGAATGAGCAGTTCTTC CASTERGKNEQFF
- TRBJ1-5 - TRBV12-5 TGTGCTAGTGGAGTCGAGGGGTATCAGCCCCAGCATTTT CASGVEGYQPQHF
- TRBJ2-3 TRBD2 TRBV29-1 TGCAGCGTTGAACCCTCGGGAGGGGCCCGGGGCGATACGCAGTATTTT CSVEPSGGARGDTQYF
once TRBJ2-7 - TRBV6-6 TGTGCCAGCAGTTACAGGGGGGTAGACGAGCAGTACTTC CASSYRGVDEQYF
- TRBJ2-3 - TRBV21-1 TGTGCCAGCACCTCACCGACAGATACGCAGTATTTT CASTSPTDTQYF
once TRBJ1-6 TRBD1 TRBV5-4 TGTGCCAGCTTCCTACAGGGGGCGAGTTATTCACCCCTCCACTTT CASFLQGASYSPLHF
- TRBJ2-2 TRBD2 TRBV5-6 TGTGCCAGCAGCTTGCCCCTAGCGGGAGACGACGGGGAGCTGTTTTTT CASSLPLAGDDGELFF